The clone carrying this T cell receptor (beta chain) has only a few counts. The sample is drawn from a study of regulatory T cells in long-lasting Graves disease. With 7 bases clipped from V and 2 bases from J, the junction kept 11 bases outside the gene matches. The germline CDR1 and CDR2 sequences are SNHLY and FYNNEI. CDR3 length equals 16 residues. Time point in this sample: newly diagnosed GD, antithyroid drugs for less than 3 months. The TCR library used RNA extracted from PBMCs. With iRepertoire HTBI primers and Arm-PCR of CDR3 regions, TCR beta libraries were built. TCRdb fed the multiplex PCR reads into MiXCR, producing one record per CDR3 protein. The table records 240,000 or so distinct CDR3 sequences, just over 20% of them present only once.

This specimen consisted of peripheral blood mononuclear cells (PBMCs), obtained at new diagnosis, from a patient treated with antithyroid drugs. The chain carries TRBV2 and TRBJ1-2; 9 nucleotides line up with TRBD1. The receptor was isolated from a female donor with Graves disease. The CDR3 DNA sequence: TGTGCCAGCACCCTGACTACCGGGACAGGGAACTATGGCTACACCTTC. Protein sequence: CASTLTTGTGNYGYTF.